This TCR beta chain was observed in a study of blood T cell repertoires in COVID-19. Across the study: Whether acute or convalescent, the COVID-19 samples came from the United States, Italy and Spain.

Sequenced by immunoSEQ multiplex PCR; TCRdb stores in-frame clones only, minus some. Of about 120,000 clones listed, approximately 85% are singletons. This CDR3 has 15 residues. CDR1 and CDR2 from the germline V gene are KGHSH and LQKENI. The V end was cut by 4 bases, the J end by 3 bases, with 16 bases between. Seattle-derived patients entered the study during active infection and were followed longitudinally. Sequencing was done on a sample of peripheral blood. The sequence derives from a man between 25 and 39 years old with COVID-19, enrolled during active disease. J is TRBJ2-7 and V is TRBV18; weak D call: TRBD1 (6 bases). CDR3 in DNA: TGTGCCAGCTCACAGACTATCACAGGGATCTACGAGCAGTACTTC. Its translation is CASSQTITGIYEQYF. Full variable domain (remainder filled in from reference TRBV18 and TRBJ2-7): NAGVMQNPRHLVRRRGQEARLRCSPMKGHSHVYWYRQLPEEGLKFMVYLQKENIIDESGMPKERFSAEFPKEGPSILRIQQVVRGDSAAYFCASSQTITGIYEQYFGPGTRLTVT.